Given below is one T cell receptor (beta chain) in context. This record comes from a study of blood T cell repertoires in COVID-19. Turning to the study itself: COVID-19 samples from acute and convalescent phases originated in the United States, Italy and Spain. In each case, the material was cDNA or gDNA derived from T cells, B-cell-depleted T cells, or PBMCs.

This CDR3 region has 19 residues. The germline V and J ends were trimmed by 4 bases and 1 base, with 20 bases remaining between them. Germline V CDR1 and CDR2: SGHAT, FQNNGV. While infection was still active, Seattle patients were enrolled and then followed longitudinally. Original data processing: Quantification of nucleated cells was approximated via reference gene primer amplification. Generated by immunoSEQ multiplex PCR, the TCRdb table keeps only in-frame clones and is missing some. The D gene and trimming were derived from the DNA, and the V and J assignments and clone size from that table. The repertoire includes around 310,000 clones, more than 80% of them detected once, and roughly 7% sits in the top ten.

The source material was peripheral blood. The rearrangement joins TRBV11-2 to TRBJ2-6, with D possibly matching TRBD2 (5 bases). The sequence derives from a woman in her 30s with COVID-19, enrolled during active disease. The CDR3 protein is CASSSRDRLHKSGANVLTF. The DNA for the CDR3 is TGTGCCAGCAGCTCAAGGGATCGACTACATAAATCTGGGGCCAACGTCCTGACTTTC.